Reported below is one T cell receptor beta chain. Its antigen is as yet unknown. These data are taken from a study of shared clonotypes between healthy human individuals. Points from the study as a whole: Among non-shared clonotypes, generation probabilities were lower than among those shared by all four donors.

The naive CD8 fraction comprised CD45RO-negative cells positively selected for CCR7 and excluded terminally differentiated effector memory CD45RA+ cells. An even split of each subset's genomic DNA across several immunoSEQ plates was performed. TCRdb's copy holds only in-frame clones and misses some; the assay was immunoSEQ multiplex PCR. This table has about 2.1 million clones, about 93% appearing once. This CDR3 spans 15 amino acids. Unmatched junction bases numbered 5, after V lost 0 bases and J lost 4 bases. Per germline, CDR1 PRHDT and CDR2 FYEKMQ (reference sequence). This TCR derives from a young man in good health. Some clones in this sample may be carry-over from other donors' samples. The chain has TRBV13 and TRBJ2-7; 8 bases align to TRBD2. The source material was naive CD8+ T cells from PBMCs. DNA for the CDR3: TGTGCCAGCAGCTTAGGCGGGAGGGCCGCATACGAGCAGTACTTC. Translating it yields CASSLGGRAAYEQYF.